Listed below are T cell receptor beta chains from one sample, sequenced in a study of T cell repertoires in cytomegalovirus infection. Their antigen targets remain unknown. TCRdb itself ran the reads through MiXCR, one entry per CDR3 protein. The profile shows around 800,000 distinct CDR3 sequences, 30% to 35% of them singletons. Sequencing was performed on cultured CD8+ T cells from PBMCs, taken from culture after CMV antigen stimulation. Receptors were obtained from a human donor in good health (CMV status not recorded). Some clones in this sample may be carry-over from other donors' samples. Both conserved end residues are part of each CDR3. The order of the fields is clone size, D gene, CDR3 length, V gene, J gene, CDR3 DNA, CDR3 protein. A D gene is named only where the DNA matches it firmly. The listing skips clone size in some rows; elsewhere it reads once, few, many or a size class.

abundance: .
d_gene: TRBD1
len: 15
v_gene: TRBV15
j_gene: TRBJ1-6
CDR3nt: TGTGCCACCAGCAGTGCCGGGACAGATAATTCACCCCTCCACTTT
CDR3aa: CATSSAGTDNSPLHF

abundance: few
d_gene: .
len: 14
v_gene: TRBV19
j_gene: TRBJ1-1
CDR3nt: TGTGCCAGTAGTATAGATGAGAGATACACTGAAGCTTTCTTT
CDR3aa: CASSIDERYTEAFF

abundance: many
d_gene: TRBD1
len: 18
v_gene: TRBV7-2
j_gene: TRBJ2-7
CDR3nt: TGTGCCAGCAGTTTACAATTCCCCGGACAGGGGGCCTGGGTGGAGCAGTACTTC
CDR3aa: CASSLQFPGQGAWVEQYF

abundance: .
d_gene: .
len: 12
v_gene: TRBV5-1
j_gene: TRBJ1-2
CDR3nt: TGCGCCAGCAGCTATAATGCGGATGGCTACACCTTC
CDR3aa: CASSYNADGYTF

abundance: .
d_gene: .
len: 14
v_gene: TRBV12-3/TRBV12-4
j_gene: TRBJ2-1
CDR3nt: TGTGCCAGCAGTTTTCCAGGGGATTTGGGTGAGCAGTTCTTC
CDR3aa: CASSFPGDLGEQFF

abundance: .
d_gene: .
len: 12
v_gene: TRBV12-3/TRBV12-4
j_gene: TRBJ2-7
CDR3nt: TGTGCCAGCAGTTTCAGGAACTACGAGCAGTACTTC
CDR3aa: CASSFRNYEQYF

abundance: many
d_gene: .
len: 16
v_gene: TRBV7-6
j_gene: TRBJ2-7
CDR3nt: TGTGCCAGCAGCGTATCCCCGGCCAGGGGGGATAACGAGCAGTACTTC
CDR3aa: CASSVSPARGDNEQYF

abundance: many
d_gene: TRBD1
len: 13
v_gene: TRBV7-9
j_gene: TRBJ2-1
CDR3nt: TGTGCCAGCAGCTACGACAGGGCTCATGAGCAGTTCTTC
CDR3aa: CASSYDRAHEQFF

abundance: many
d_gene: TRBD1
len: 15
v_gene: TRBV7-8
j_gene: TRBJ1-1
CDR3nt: TGTGCCAGCAGCCCCCGACAGGGCCCGAACACTGAAGCTTTCTTT
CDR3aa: CASSPRQGPNTEAFF

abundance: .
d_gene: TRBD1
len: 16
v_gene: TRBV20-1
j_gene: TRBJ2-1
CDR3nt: TGCAGTGCTAGTACCCCGGGACAGGGGGCCTACAATGAGCAGTTCTTC
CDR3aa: CSASTPGQGAYNEQFF

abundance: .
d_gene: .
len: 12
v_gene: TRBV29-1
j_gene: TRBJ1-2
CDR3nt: TGCAGCTCCGGAAGGGGGGAATATGGCTACACCTTC
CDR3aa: CSSGRGEYGYTF

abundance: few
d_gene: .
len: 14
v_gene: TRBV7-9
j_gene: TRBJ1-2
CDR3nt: TGTGCCAGCAGCTTACAGGGGAGTGAGAATGGCTACACCTTC
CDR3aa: CASSLQGSENGYTF

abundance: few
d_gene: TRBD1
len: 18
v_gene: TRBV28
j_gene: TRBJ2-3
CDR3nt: TGTGCCAGCAGTCGAGCCGGGACAGGGGTAGAGGGGACAGATACGCAGTATTTT
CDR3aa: CASSRAGTGVEGTDTQYF

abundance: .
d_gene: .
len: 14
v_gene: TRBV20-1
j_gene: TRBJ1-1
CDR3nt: TGCAGTGCTCAAAATCCCCGCAGGGGCACTGAAGCTTTCTTT
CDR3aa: CSAQNPRRGTEAFF

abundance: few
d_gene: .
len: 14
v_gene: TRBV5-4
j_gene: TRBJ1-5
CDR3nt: TGTGCCAGCAGCTTGGATTCTGACGGACAGCCCCAGCATTTT
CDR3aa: CASSLDSDGQPQHF

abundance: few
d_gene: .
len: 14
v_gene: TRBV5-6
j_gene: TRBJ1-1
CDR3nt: TGTGCCAGCAGCTTGTTTCAGAGCGGCGTTGAAGCTTTCTTT
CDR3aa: CASSLFQSGVEAFF

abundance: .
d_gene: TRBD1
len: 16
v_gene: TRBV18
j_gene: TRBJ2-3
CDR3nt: TGTGCCAGCTCCCCCGGGACAGGGGCCCGCACAGATACGCAGTATTTT
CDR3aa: CASSPGTGARTDTQYF

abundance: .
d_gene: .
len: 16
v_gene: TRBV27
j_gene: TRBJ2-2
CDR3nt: TGTGCCACTAGCAGCGTCTCGGGCGCTCTCACCGGGGAGCTGTTTTTT
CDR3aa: CATSSVSGALTGELFF

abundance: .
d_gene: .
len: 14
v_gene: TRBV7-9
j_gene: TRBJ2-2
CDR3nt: TGTGCCAGCAGCTCCCCCCCGAACACCGGGGAGCTGTTTTTT
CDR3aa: CASSSPPNTGELFF

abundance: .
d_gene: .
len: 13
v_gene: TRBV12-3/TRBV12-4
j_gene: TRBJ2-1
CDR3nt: TGTGCCAGCAGTTTTGGCGGGCCCAATGAGCAGTTCTTC
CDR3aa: CASSFGGPNEQFF

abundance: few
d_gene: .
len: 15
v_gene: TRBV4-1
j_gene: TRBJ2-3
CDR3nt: TGCGCCAGCAGCCCGCACCGGGACACAACAGATACGCAGTATTTT
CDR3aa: CASSPHRDTTDTQYF

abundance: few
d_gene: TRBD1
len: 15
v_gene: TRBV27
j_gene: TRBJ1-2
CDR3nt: TGTGCCAGCGGGCACATTGCAGGGGGGGACTATGGCTACACCTTC
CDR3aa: CASGHIAGGDYGYTF

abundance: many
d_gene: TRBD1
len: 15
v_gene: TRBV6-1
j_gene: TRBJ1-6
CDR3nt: TGTGCCAGCAGTACGACAGGGGAATTGAATTCACCCCTCCACTTT
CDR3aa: CASSTTGELNSPLHF

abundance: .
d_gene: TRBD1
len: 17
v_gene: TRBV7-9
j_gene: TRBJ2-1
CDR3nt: TGTGCCAGCAGCTTTGACGGACAGGCCCCCTCCTACAATGAGCAGTTCTTC
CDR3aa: CASSFDGQAPSYNEQFF

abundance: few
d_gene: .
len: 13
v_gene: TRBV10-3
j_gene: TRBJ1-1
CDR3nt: TGTGCCATCAGTGAGGGGGGACTCACTGAAGCTTTCTTT
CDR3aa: CAISEGGLTEAFF

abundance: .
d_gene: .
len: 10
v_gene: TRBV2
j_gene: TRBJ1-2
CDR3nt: TGTGCCACCCGAGGTGCTCATTGCACCTTC
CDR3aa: CATRGAHCTF

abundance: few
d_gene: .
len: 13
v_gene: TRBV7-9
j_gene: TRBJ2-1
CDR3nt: TGTGCCAGCAGCCACGGACTCAGGAATGAGCAGTTCTTC
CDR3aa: CASSHGLRNEQFF

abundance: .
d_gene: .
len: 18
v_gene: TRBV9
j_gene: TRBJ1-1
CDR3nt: TGTGCCAGCAGCGTTGAAGGGCAGGGAAATATGGTGAACACTGAAGCTTTCTTT
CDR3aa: CASSVEGQGNMVNTEAFF

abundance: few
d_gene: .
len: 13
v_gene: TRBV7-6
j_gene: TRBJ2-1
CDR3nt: TGTGCCAGCAGCCCCGACACGGACAATGAGCAGTTCTTC
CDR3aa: CASSPDTDNEQFF

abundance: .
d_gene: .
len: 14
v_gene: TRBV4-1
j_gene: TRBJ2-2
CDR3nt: TGCGCCAGCAGCCAAGATCCCGCCACCGGGGAGCTGTTTTTT
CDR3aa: CASSQDPATGELFF

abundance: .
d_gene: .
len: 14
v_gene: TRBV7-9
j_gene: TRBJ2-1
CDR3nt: TGTGCCAGCAGCCCGTCTACTGGCTACAATGAGCAGTTCTTC
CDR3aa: CASSPSTGYNEQFF

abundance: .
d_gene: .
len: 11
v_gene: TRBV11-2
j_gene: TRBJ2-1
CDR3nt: TGTGCCAGCAGCTTAAAGAGGGAGCAGTTCTTC
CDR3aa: CASSLKREQFF

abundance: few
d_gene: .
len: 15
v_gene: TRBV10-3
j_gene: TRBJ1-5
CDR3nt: TGTGCCATCAGTGAGGGCAGATCGGGCAATCAGCCCCAGCATTTT
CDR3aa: CAISEGRSGNQPQHF

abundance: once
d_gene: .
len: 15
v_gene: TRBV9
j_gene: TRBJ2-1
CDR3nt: TGTGCCAGCAGCGTCGCGGATACCTCCTACAATGAGCAGTTCTTC
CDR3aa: CASSVADTSYNEQFF

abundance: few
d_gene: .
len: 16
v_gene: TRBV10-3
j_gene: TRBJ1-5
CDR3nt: TGTGCCATCAGTGAGTCCCTAGGGTATAGCAATCAGCCCCAGCATTTT
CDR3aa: CAISESLGYSNQPQHF

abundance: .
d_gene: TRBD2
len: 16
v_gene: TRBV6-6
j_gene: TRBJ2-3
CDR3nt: TGTGCCAGCAGTGGAATAGCGGGGGGCGGCACAGATACGCAGTATTTT
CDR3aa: CASSGIAGGGTDTQYF

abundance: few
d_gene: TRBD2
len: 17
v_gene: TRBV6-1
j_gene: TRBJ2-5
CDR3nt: TGTGCCAGCTACTTATTGGGAGTAGCGGGGGATCAAGAGACCCAGTACTTC
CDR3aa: CASYLLGVAGDQETQYF

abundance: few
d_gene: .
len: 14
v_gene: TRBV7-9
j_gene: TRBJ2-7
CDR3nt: TGTGCCAGCAGCTGGAGGGACAGCGCCTACGAGCAGTACTTC
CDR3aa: CASSWRDSAYEQYF

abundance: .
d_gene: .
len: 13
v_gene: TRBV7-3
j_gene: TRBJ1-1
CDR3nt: TGTGCCAGCAGCCCCCCCCAATGGACTGAAGCTTTCTTT
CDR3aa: CASSPPQWTEAFF

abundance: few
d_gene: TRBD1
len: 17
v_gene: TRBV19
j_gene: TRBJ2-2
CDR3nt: TGTGCCAGTAGTATATCGCGGACAGGTCTAAAGACCGGGGAGCTGTTTTTT
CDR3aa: CASSISRTGLKTGELFF

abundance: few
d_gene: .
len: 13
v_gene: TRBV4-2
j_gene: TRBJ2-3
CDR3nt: TGTGCCAGCAGCCACCCGGGGCCGGATACGCAGTATTTT
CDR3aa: CASSHPGPDTQYF

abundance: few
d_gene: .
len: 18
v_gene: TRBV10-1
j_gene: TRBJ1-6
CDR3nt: TGCGCCAGCAGTGAGAGAGACAGTCGAAGCTCCTATAATTCACCCCTCCACTTT
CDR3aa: CASSERDSRSSYNSPLHF

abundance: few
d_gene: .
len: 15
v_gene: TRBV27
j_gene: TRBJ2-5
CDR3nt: TGTGCCAGCAGTCCGGAGGGGATCATGGGGGAGACCCAGTACTTC
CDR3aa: CASSPEGIMGETQYF

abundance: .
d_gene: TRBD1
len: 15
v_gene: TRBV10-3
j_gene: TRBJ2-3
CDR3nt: TGTGCCATGAGAGGGACAGGTGGACATTCAGATACGCAGTATTTT
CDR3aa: CAMRGTGGHSDTQYF

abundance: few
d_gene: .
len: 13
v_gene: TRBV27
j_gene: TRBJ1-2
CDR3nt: TGTGCCAGCGGACCCCGAAAGAACTATGGCTACACCTTC
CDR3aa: CASGPRKNYGYTF

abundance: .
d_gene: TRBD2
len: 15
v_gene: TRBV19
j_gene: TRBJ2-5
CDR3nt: TGTGCCAGTAGCCGACTAGCGGACACCCAAGAGACCCAGTACTTC
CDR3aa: CASSRLADTQETQYF

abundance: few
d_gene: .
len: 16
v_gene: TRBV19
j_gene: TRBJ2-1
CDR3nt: TGTGCCAGTAGTATGGACCTACCCTCCTCCTACAATGAGCAGTTCTTC
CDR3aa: CASSMDLPSSYNEQFF